These T cell receptor beta chains were read from a single sample in a study of blood T cell repertoires in COVID-19. Clones were read by immunoSEQ multiplex PCR, and TCRdb kept only the in-frame ones, dropping some. This sample has about 310,000 clones, with 89% found just once. The source material was PBMCs or T cells enriched from blood (not recorded which). The receptors here all came from a woman in her thirties or forties who had recovered from COVID-19. CDR3s include the opening cysteine and the closing phenylalanine or tryptophan. A D gene is named only where the DNA matches it firmly. Not all rows give a size; the values are once, few, many and, for expanded clones, a class.

J gene,D gene,clone size,V gene,CDR3 protein,CDR3 DNA
TRBJ2-6,NA,NA,TRBV27,CATAPGHILTGANVLTF,TGTGCCACCGCGCCGGGACACATTTTAACTGGGGCCAACGTCCTGACTTTC
TRBJ1-4,NA,NA,TRBV11-2,CASSRDRLNEKLFF,TGTGCCAGCAGCCGTGACAGACTTAATGAAAAACTGTTTTTT
TRBJ1-2,NA,NA,TRBV28,CASSLGALYGYTF,TGTGCCAGCAGTTTGGGGGCACTCTATGGCTACACCTTC
TRBJ2-7,NA,NA,TRBV6-2/TRBV6-3,CASSYGQGIYEQYF,TGTGCCAGCAGTTACGGCCAGGGAATCTACGAGCAGTACTTC
TRBJ2-2,NA,NA,TRBV9,CASSVSAGNTGELFF,TGTGCCAGCAGCGTATCCGCAGGGAACACCGGGGAGCTGTTTTTT
TRBJ1-2,TRBD1,NA,TRBV28,CASRSTGGDYGYTF,TGTGCCAGCAGGTCTACAGGGGGCGACTATGGCTACACCTTC
TRBJ2-4,TRBD2,NA,TRBV10-1,CASSEGGGSLAKNIQYF,TGCGCCAGCAGTGAAGGCGGGGGATCCCTAGCCAAAAACATTCAGTACTTC
TRBJ1-4,TRBD1,NA,TRBV28,CASSTRQGRRVGTNEKLFF,TGTGCCAGCAGTACTAGACAGGGAAGAAGGGTGGGAACTAATGAAAAACTGTTTTTT
TRBJ2-7,TRBD1,NA,TRBV29-1,CSVEWTGGINEQYF,TGCAGCGTTGAATGGACAGGGGGTATCAACGAGCAGTACTTC
TRBJ2-3,TRBD2,NA,TRBV19,CASKLAGGLTDTQYF,TGTGCCAGTAAGCTCGCGGGGGGGCTGACAGATACGCAGTATTTT
TRBJ1-4,NA,NA,TRBV6-5,CASSSGAVLFF,TGTGCCAGCAGTTCAGGGGCAGTACTGTTTTTT
TRBJ2-4,TRBD2,NA,TRBV10-1,CASRWLGGGKNIQYF,TGCGCCAGCAGGTGGCTGGGGGGGGGCAAAAACATTCAGTACTTC
TRBJ1-6,NA,NA,TRBV25-1,CASSESAGVNSPLHF,TGTGCCAGCAGTGAATCCGCAGGGGTAAATTCACCCCTCCACTTT
TRBJ2-3,TRBD2,NA,TRBV30,CARAGGSTDTQYF,TGTGCCCGGGCGGGAGGAAGCACAGATACGCAGTATTTT
TRBJ1-2,NA,NA,TRBV11-1,CASSLGMSGYTF,TGTGCCAGCAGCTTAGGAATGAGCGGCTACACCTTC
TRBJ1-5,NA,NA,TRBV19,CASNFVGVGQPQHF,TGTGCCAGTAATTTTGTAGGGGTTGGTCAGCCCCAGCATTTT
TRBJ2-6,TRBD1,NA,TRBV19,CASSPGQGWDVLTF,TGTGCCAGTAGTCCGGGACAGGGTTGGGACGTCCTGACTTTC
TRBJ2-3,TRBD2,NA,TRBV24-1,CATSDATSGTDTQYF,TGTGCCACCAGTGACGCTACTAGCGGCACAGATACGCAGTATTTT
TRBJ2-1,TRBD2,NA,TRBV29-1,CSGLRGEAGEQFF,TGCAGCGGACTTCGGGGGGAAGCCGGTGAGCAGTTCTTC
TRBJ1-6,NA,NA,TRBV7-2,CASSPQTGPHYNSPLHF,TGTGCCAGCAGCCCCCAGACAGGTCCCCACTATAATTCACCCCTCCACTTT
TRBJ1-6,NA,few,TRBV7-2,CASSFTGYNSPLHF,TGTGCCAGCAGCTTCACAGGTTATAATTCACCCCTCCACTTT
TRBJ2-1,TRBD1,NA,TRBV24-1,CATRATGQGYNEQFF,TGTGCCACCAGGGCCACGGGACAGGGGTACAATGAGCAGTTCTTC
TRBJ2-7,TRBD2,NA,TRBV7-2,CASSLEGTSGTSSYEQYF,TGTGCCAGCAGCTTAGAAGGGACTAGCGGGACAAGCTCCTACGAGCAGTACTTC
TRBJ1-1,TRBD1,NA,TRBV10-3,CAISLGQGNTEAFF,TGTGCCATCAGTCTCGGACAGGGGAACACTGAAGCTTTCTTT
TRBJ2-3,NA,NA,TRBV10-3,CAISGPGGPTDTQYF,TGTGCCATCAGTGGCCCTGGAGGGCCCACAGATACGCAGTATTTT
TRBJ2-2,TRBD2,NA,TRBV19,CASSLLLGTSTGELFF,TGTGCCAGTAGTCTCCTACTCGGGACTAGCACCGGGGAGCTGTTTTTT
TRBJ1-2,TRBD1,NA,TRBV9,CASSAADRPNYGYTF,TGTGCCAGCAGCGCTGCGGACAGGCCCAACTATGGCTACACCTTC
TRBJ1-1,TRBD1,NA,TRBV19,CASSIEGRTGRNTEAFF,TGTGCCAGTAGTATAGAGGGAAGGACAGGGAGGAACACTGAAGCTTTCTTT
TRBJ2-3,TRBD1,few,TRBV5-1,CASSLEGTGTTDTQYF,TGCGCCAGCAGCTTGGAAGGGACAGGGACCACAGATACGCAGTATTTT
TRBJ1-4,TRBD1,NA,TRBV5-1,CASSLLGQGEKLFF,TGCGCCAGCAGCTTGTTGGGACAGGGTGAAAAACTGTTTTTT
TRBJ2-7,NA,NA,TRBV18,CASSPQGGEQYF,TGTGCCAGCTCACCACAGGGAGGCGAGCAGTACTTC
TRBJ2-3,TRBD2,NA,TRBV4-3,CASSRTSGGGTDTQYF,TGCGCCAGCAGCCGCACTAGCGGCGGGGGCACAGATACGCAGTATTTT
TRBJ1-5,TRBD1,NA,TRBV19,CASIAGTGGFNQPQHF,TGTGCCAGTATCGCCGGGACAGGGGGCTTCAATCAGCCCCAGCATTTT